This T cell receptor (beta chain) derives from a study of blood T cell repertoires in COVID-19. Germline loops: CDR1 LNHDA, CDR2 SQIVND (reference sequence). V was shortened by 6 bases and J by 7 bases, with 27 bases between the two germline ends. This CDR3 comprises 18 residues. Per the authors' pipeline: How many nucleated cells were present was estimated from reference gene primer amplification. Libraries were prepared by immunoSEQ multiplex PCR; TCRdb keeps only in-frame clonotypes and omits some of them. V and J calls and clone size come straight from that table; D and trimming were deduced from the DNA. The sample has approximately 210,000 clones, 80% to 90% seen once; the top ten hold 20%.

The chain is built from TRBV19 and TRBJ1-4; tentative D call: TRBD1 (5 bases). The TCR originated in a man aged 25 to 40 with active or convalescent COVID-19. Material for sequencing was peripheral blood. Written as DNA, the CDR3 is TGTGCCAGTAGCCCCCAACGGGACTTCTACTCGCTTGGTGAAAAACTGTTTTTT. This codes for CASSPQRDFYSLGEKLFF.